Listed below are T cell receptor beta chains from one sample, sequenced in a study of T cell changes during pregnancy in multiple sclerosis. Profiled with immunoSEQ multiplex PCR; TCRdb holds only in-frame clones, not every one. The table shows 65,000 to 90,000 clones, with 85% to 95% occurring only once. Sequenced here: CD4+ T cells from peripheral blood mononuclear cells, sampled after pregnancy. Source of these receptors: a female donor with multiple sclerosis, enrolled in a pregnancy study. Each CDR3 is given with its conserved first and last residue. The D gene is left open where the match is weak. Part of the rows lack a size; the others show once, few, many or a class for expanded clones.

V gene	J gene	clone size	D gene	CDR3 protein	CDR3 DNA
TRBV5-1	TRBJ1-4	-	-	CASSWGGADNEKLFF	TGCGCCAGCTCGTGGGGGGGCGCGGATAATGAAAAACTGTTTTTT
TRBV9	TRBJ2-2	-	TRBD2	CASSLRLAGASTGELFF	TGTGCCAGCAGCTTAAGACTAGCGGGGGCCTCGACCGGGGAGCTGTTTTTT
TRBV27	TRBJ2-5	-	TRBD2	CASVPVGLAGGRGTQYF	TGTGCCAGCGTCCCCGTAGGGCTAGCGGGGGGCCGAGGGACCCAGTACTTC
TRBV29-1	TRBJ2-1	-	TRBD2	CSVQALAGEGEQFF	TGCAGCGTTCAAGCCCTAGCGGGAGAAGGAGAGCAGTTCTTC
TRBV5-1	TRBJ1-4	-	-	CASSPTGSTNEKLFF	TGCGCCAGCAGCCCCACAGGTTCCACTAATGAAAAACTGTTTTTT
TRBV6-4	TRBJ2-1	-	TRBD2	CASSAQREGEQFF	TGTGCCAGCAGTGCCCAGCGGGAGGGGGAGCAGTTCTTC
TRBV18	TRBJ2-1	-	TRBD2	CASSPLAGGRGEQFF	TGTGCCAGCTCACCTCTCGCGGGGGGGCGGGGTGAGCAGTTCTTC
TRBV21-1	TRBJ1-4	-	-	CASSKLHPPGILAEKLFF	TGTGCCAGCAGCAAGCTACATCCTCCCGGGATCTTGGCTGAAAAACTGTTTTTT
TRBV30	TRBJ2-6	-	TRBD1	CALRDRRSSGANVLTF	TGTGCCTTGAGGGACAGGCGAAGCTCTGGGGCCAACGTCCTGACTTTC
TRBV25-1	TRBJ2-5	-	TRBD2	CASSRAFSGRAETQYF	TGTGCCAGCAGCCGGGCTTTTAGCGGGAGAGCAGAGACCCAGTACTTC
TRBV6-1	TRBJ1-1	few	-	CASSEGANTEAFF	TGTGCCAGCAGTGAAGGCGCGAACACTGAAGCTTTCTTT
TRBV9	TRBJ2-3	-	-	CASSPLGGTPSTDTQYF	TGTGCCAGCAGCCCTCTAGGCGGGACGCCTAGCACAGATACGCAGTATTTT
TRBV18	TRBJ2-7	-	TRBD2	CASTLGGGRRPYEQYF	TGTGCCAGCACCCTCGGGGGCGGGAGGCGCCCCTACGAGCAGTACTTC
TRBV14	TRBJ2-7	-	TRBD2	CASSPLNGLAGEQYF	TGTGCCAGCAGCCCCCTCAATGGACTAGCGGGGGAGCAGTACTTC
TRBV19	TRBJ1-3	-	-	CASSPLRPYNGDTIYF	TGTGCCAGTAGTCCCCTTCGGCCATATAACGGGGACACCATATATTTT
TRBV27	TRBJ2-7	-	TRBD1	CASSLGTGKYEQYF	TGTGCCAGCAGTTTAGGGACAGGGAAGTACGAGCAGTACTTC
TRBV6-5	TRBJ2-3	-	-	CASNRDRTDTQYF	TGTGCCAGCAACAGGGACCGCACAGATACGCAGTATTTT
TRBV29-1	TRBJ1-5	once	-	CSVGGGTEQPQHF	TGCAGCGTTGGGGGGGGGACGGAACAGCCCCAGCATTTT
TRBV5-1	TRBJ1-1	-	-	CASRENSGVAEAFF	TGCGCCAGCAGGGAGAATAGTGGAGTCGCTGAAGCTTTCTTT
TRBV28	TRBJ2-2	-	-	CATRQGASAGELFF	TGTGCCACCCGACAGGGAGCTAGCGCGGGGGAGCTGTTTTTT
TRBV10-3	TRBJ1-2	-	TRBD1	CAISADREVGGYTF	TGTGCCATCAGTGCCGACAGGGAGGTCGGCGGCTACACCTTC
TRBV10-3	TRBJ1-3	-	-	CAISESRRITGNTIYF	TGTGCCATCAGTGAGTCTCGCAGGATCACTGGAAACACCATATATTTT
TRBV28	TRBJ1-1	-	-	CASSFRGVNTEAFF	TGTGCCAGCAGTTTTCGGGGAGTCAACACTGAAGCTTTCTTT
TRBV7-8	TRBJ1-5	-	-	CASSLAQSNQPQHF	TGTGCCAGCAGCTTAGCCCAGAGCAATCAGCCCCAGCATTTT
TRBV6-5	TRBJ1-5	-	TRBD1	CASSRQGSNQPQHF	TGTGCCAGCTCGAGACAGGGTAGCAATCAGCCCCAGCATTTT
TRBV10-3	TRBJ1-2	once	TRBD1	CATGTGVNYGYTF	TGTGCCACAGGGACAGGTGTTAACTATGGCTACACCTTC
TRBV7-2	TRBJ2-5	-	TRBD2	CASRFASGGQETQYF	TGTGCCAGCCGCTTTGCTAGCGGGGGCCAAGAGACCCAGTACTTC
TRBV19	TRBJ2-1	-	TRBD1	CASSIRGQGGNEQFF	TGTGCCAGTAGTATTAGAGGACAGGGAGGTAATGAGCAGTTCTTC
TRBV28	TRBJ2-7	-	-	CASSLRGYEQYF	TGTGCCAGCAGTTTACGGGGGTACGAGCAGTACTTC
TRBV7-2	TRBJ2-1	-	-	CASSLARSNEQFF	TGTGCCAGCAGCTTAGCCAGATCCAATGAGCAGTTCTTC